These 8 T cell receptor beta chains were sequenced from one sample in a study of cytotoxic CD8 clonotypes in ibrutinib-treated CLL. Sequenced by immunoSEQ multiplex PCR; TCRdb stores in-frame clones only, minus some. This table has about 39,000 clones, 65% to 70% appearing once. Here the sequenced sample was PBMCs, taken at disease progression, from a patient treated with ibrutinib. These receptors originate from a human donor with chronic lymphocytic leukemia.

The rearrangement joins TRBV28 to TRBJ1-6; tentative D call: TRBD1 (6 bases). The V gene's germline CDR1 is MDHEN and CDR2 SYDVKM. The germline V and J ends were trimmed by 2 bases and 5 bases, with 10 bases remaining between them. The CDR3 extends over 15 amino acids. CDR3 DNA: TGTGCCAGCAGTTTACAGGGGCTGGATAATTCACCCCTCCACTTT. Amino acids: CASSLQGLDNSPLHF.

CDR3 nucleotide sequence: TGTGCCAGCAGCCCACAGGTGAACACTGAAGCTTTCTTT. Amino acids: CASSPQVNTEAFF. The chain has TRBV11-1 and TRBJ1-1, with a weak D call TRBD1 (5 bases). Germline-derived CDR1 and CDR2 are SGHAT and FQDESV (reference sequence). V was pared by 5 bases and J by 0 bases, with 7 bases between. This CDR3 region has 13 residues.

This chain joins TRBV15 and TRBJ2-3; D gene unclear. The CDR3 totals 13 residues. The V end was cut by 11 bases, the J end by 0 bases, with 12 bases between. Germline-derived CDR1 and CDR2 are LNHNV and YYDKDF (reference sequence). The CDR3 DNA reads as TGTGCCGCGGCTGCCCCTAGCACAGATACGCAGTATTTT. Translation gives CAAAAPSTDTQYF.

This clone was observed a few times. The CDR3 loop reads CASSGSGMNTEAFF. The CDR3 coding sequence is TGCGCCAGCAGCGGTTCAGGGATGAACACTGAAGCTTTCTTT. V usage is TRBV5-1 and J usage is TRBJ1-1, with TRBD1 as a possible D gene (5 bases). Deletions cut 4 bases from V and 0 bases from J, with 10 bases between. The CDR3 consists of 14 residues. CDR1 and CDR2 (germline): SGHRS, YFSETQ.

This chain connects TRBV5-4 to TRBJ1-2; 8 bases align to TRBD1. From germline, CDR1 is SGHNT and CDR2 YYREEE (reference sequence). Trimming at V came to 3 bases and at J to 4 bases, leaving 8 bases not matched to a gene. The CDR3 is 15 residues long. As DNA, the CDR3 is TGTGCCAGCAGCTCCGGACAGGGCCACTTCTATGGCTACACCTTC. Its translation is CASSSGQGHFYGYTF.

V is TRBV2 and J is TRBJ1-2, with 9 bases that match TRBD1. This CDR3 is built from 13 residues. From germline, CDR1 is SNHLY and CDR2 FYNNEI. The V segment lost 10 bases and the J segment 7 bases; nucleotides outside the gene matches: 10. In nucleotides, the CDR3 is TGTGCCAACCCGGGACAGGGATTCTCTGGCTACACCTTC. Amino acid sequence: CANPGQGFSGYTF.

About this clone itself: This may stem from a read error, because a much larger clone lies one nucleotide away. The chain recombines TRBV5-6 with TRBJ2-1; the D is unclear. The CDR3 extends over 11 amino acids. Germline values: CDR1 SGHDT, CDR2 YYEEEE. V lost 1 base, J lost 5 bases, and 1 base lay in between. CDR3 in amino acids: CASSLNNEQFF. The CDR3 nucleotides are TGTGCCAGCAGCTTGAACAATGAGCAGTTCTTC. Filled out from reference TRBV5-6 and TRBJ2-1, the complete variable domain reads DAGVTQSPTHLIKTRGQQVTLRCSPKSGHDTVSWYQQALGQGPQFIFQYYEEEERQRGNFPDRFSGHQFPNYSSELNVNALLLGDSALYLCASSLNNEQFFGPGTRLTVL.

CDR3 bases: TGCGCCAGCAGGGCTAGCGGGGACGAGGAGCAGTACTTC. It encodes CASRASGDEEQYF. J is TRBJ2-7 and V is TRBV5-1, with 9 bases aligning to TRBD2. The germline gives CDR1 SGHRS, CDR2 YFSETQ. The CDR3 spans 13 residues. V was clipped by 5 bases and J by 7 bases; unmatched bases: 7.